Listed here are 30 T cell receptor beta chains from one sample, sequenced in a study of blood T cell repertoires in COVID-19. Repertoires were generated with immunoSEQ multiplex PCR, while TCRdb's copy carries only in-frame clones and drops some. The sample holds about 55,000 clones, about 84% seen once. Sequenced material: peripheral blood. The receptors come from a woman aged 80 or over with acute or convalescent COVID-19.

The chain combines TRBV5-8 with TRBJ2-1; the match to TRBD1 covers 8 bases. With V trimmed by 5 bases and J by 7 bases, 5 bases remained unmatched. The CDR3 length is 13 residues. Germline loops: CDR1 SGHTS, CDR2 YDEGEE. CDR3 nucleotides: TGTGCCAGCAGTTGGACAGGGCGAAATGAGCAGTTCTTC. It is translated as CASSWTGRNEQFF.

A few counts support this clone. V and J are TRBV18 and TRBJ1-2; a weak D match, TRBD1 (5 bases). This CDR3 is built from 13 residues. Germline CDR1 and CDR2: KGHSH and LQKENI. V was shortened by 2 bases and J by 8 bases, with 12 bases between the two germline ends. This CDR3 is CASSPDQGDGYTF. CDR3 nucleotides: TGTGCCAGCTCACCAGACCAGGGCGACGGCTACACCTTC.

This chain joins TRBV28 and TRBJ2-7, with TRBD2 as a possible D gene (6 bases). This CDR3 is 15 amino acids long. The V end lost 6 bases, the J end lost 3 bases, and 18 bases lay between the germline ends. The germline CDR1 and CDR2 sequences are MDHEN and SYDVKM. The CDR3 protein is CASSGHRADYYEQYF. The CDR3 DNA sequence: TGTGCCAGCAGCGGACACCGAGCGGACTACTACGAGCAGTACTTC.

The V call is TRBV28, the J call TRBJ2-7, with 9 bases matching TRBD1. Germline trimming cut 6 bases from V and 2 bases from J; bases unmatched to any gene: 11. CDR3 size: 16 residues. Per the germline V gene, CDR1 is MDHEN and CDR2 is SYDVKM. CDR3: CASSTPPGTGTYEQYF. CDR3 sequence (DNA): TGTGCCAGCAGCACACCCCCCGGGACAGGGACCTACGAGCAGTACTTC.

This rearrangement joins TRBV18 to TRBJ1-5; no firm D call. Germline CDR1 reads KGHSH; CDR2 reads LQKENI. The CDR3 is made up of 15 amino acids. V was pared by 1 base and J by 7 bases, with 14 bases between. The CDR3 DNA sequence: TGTGCCAGCTCACCACAACGGCGGGATGGACAGCCCCAGCATTTT. This sequence encodes CASSPQRRDGQPQHF.

The chain combines TRBV3-1 (or the pseudogene TRBV3-2) with TRBJ1-2, with 9 nucleotides matching TRBD1. CDR1 LGHDT and CDR2 YNNKEL come from the germline V gene (reference sequence). Unmatched junction bases numbered 7, after V lost 4 bases and J lost 7 bases. CDR3 length: 14 residues. The CDR3 reads CASSRLGTGTGYTF. DNA of the CDR3: TGTGCCAGCAGCCGCCTCGGGACAGGGACTGGCTACACCTTC.

V usage is TRBV19 and J usage is TRBJ1-5, with TRBD1 matching 7 bases. CDR3 length: 15 amino acids. J gave up 6 bases and V 5 bases, and 10 bases lay outside the gene matches. CDR1 and CDR2 from the germline V gene are LNHDA and SQIVND (reference sequence). The DNA for the CDR3 is TGTGCCAGTAGTCCTGGAGGGGGCCGAGGTCAGCCCCAGCATTTT. This encodes CASSPGGGRGQPQHF.

The chain employs TRBV5-1 and TRBJ1-5; TRBD1 matches 7 bases. With V trimmed by 4 bases and J by 2 bases, 6 bases remained unmatched. This CDR3 has 15 amino acids. Germline CDR1 SGHRS, CDR2 YFSETQ. The CDR3 sequence: CASSQGTAGNQPQHF. DNA for the CDR3: TGCGCCAGCAGCCAAGGGACAGCGGGCAATCAGCCCCAGCATTTT. The full variable domain, in which reference TRBV5-1 and TRBJ1-5 provide the parts outside the CDR3, is KAGVTQTPRYLIKTRGQQVTLSCSPISGHRSVSWYQQTPGQGLQFLFEYFSETQRNKGNFPGRFSGRQFSNSRSEMNVSTLELGDSALYLCASSQGTAGNQPQHFGDGTRLSIL.

The chain combines TRBV10-3 with TRBJ2-1; D is perhaps TRBD1 (5 bases). Germline-derived CDR1 and CDR2 are ENHRY and SYGVKD. This CDR3 has 12 amino acids. V lost 4 bases and J 6 bases, leaving 7 bases between the germline ends. CDR3 nucleotides: TGTGCCATCAGTGGAGACAGCAATGAGCAGTTCTTC. Its protein is CAISGDSNEQFF.

In its sample, this clone was seen a few times. J is TRBJ1-1 and V is TRBV11-2; no definite D call. Germline V gene lookup returns CDR1 SGHAT and CDR2 FQNNGV. The CDR3 sequence is 14 residues long. Trimming took 1 base from V and 1 from J, leaving 7 bases between them. The CDR3 reads CASSLAGQNTEAFF. CDR3 coding DNA: TGTGCCAGCAGCTTAGCTGGGCAGAACACTGAAGCTTTCTTT. Drawing the rest from reference TRBV11-2 and TRBJ1-1, the complete variable domain is EAGVAQSPRYKIIEKRQSVAFWCNPISGHATLYWYQQILGQGPKLLIQFQNNGVVDDSQLPKDRFSAERLKGVDSTLKIQPAKLEDSAVYLCASSLAGQNTEAFFGQGTRLTVV.

CDR3 in amino acids: CASSLTGTGSTDTQYF. CDR3 coding DNA: TGTGCCAGCAGCTTAACCGGGACAGGGAGCACAGATACGCAGTATTTT. The chain combines TRBV7-3 with TRBJ2-3; 9 bases align to TRBD1. Unmatched junction bases numbered 1, after V lost 0 bases and J lost 0 bases. Germline V gives CDR1 SGHTA, CDR2 FQGTGA. This CDR3 is built from 16 residues. The full variable domain, rest sourced from reference TRBV7-3 and TRBJ2-3, is GAGVSQTPSNKVTEKGKYVELRCDPISGHTALYWYRQSLGQGPEFLIYFQGTGAADDSGLPNDRFFAVRPEGSVSTLKIQRTERGDSAVYLCASSLTGTGSTDTQYFGPGTRLTVL.

The J gene is TRBJ1-5, the V gene TRBV6-5; TRBD1 is a possible D gene (6 bases). Germline-derived CDR1 and CDR2 are MNHEY and SVGAGI. V gave up 7 bases and J gave up 9 bases, with 19 bases separating them. The CDR3 loop spans 14 amino acids. Here the CDR3 reads CASTPWAGVSPQHF. The CDR3 DNA sequence: TGTGCCAGCACCCCGTGGGCAGGGGTCTCGCCCCAGCATTTT.

This sequence joins TRBV11-2 and TRBJ2-5, with 12 bases lining up with TRBD2. Germline V gene lookup returns CDR1 SGHAT and CDR2 FQNNGV. The trim removed 2 bases at V and 3 bases at J, leaving 1 base unmatched. This CDR3 is built from 15 residues. This chain's CDR3 is CASSLLAGGKETQYF. The CDR3 nucleotides read TGTGCCAGCAGCTTACTAGCGGGGGGGAAAGAGACCCAGTACTTC.

The chain combines TRBV18 with TRBJ1-2; 8 bases line up with TRBD1. Losses at the gene ends were 2 bases for V and 3 bases for J; bases not matched to a gene: 8. Germline assignment: CDR1 KGHSH and CDR2 LQKENI. The CDR3 loop spans 16 amino acids. CDR3 sequence (DNA): TGTGCCAGCTCACCAAGTTCGGCAGGGGGCCACTATGGCTACACCTTC. It translates to CASSPSSAGGHYGYTF.

This chain connects TRBV5-6 to TRBJ2-1, with TRBD2 as a possible D gene (5 bases). Germline V CDR1 and CDR2: SGHDT, YYEEEE. Trimming took off 1 base at V and 2 bases at J, with 19 bases between the two ends. CDR3 length: 18 residues. CDR3 coding DNA: TGTGCCAGCAGCTTGATTGTGTTTCGGCGGGCAACCTACAATGAGCAGTTCTTC. It codes for CASSLIVFRRATYNEQFF.

The chain recombines TRBV24-1 with TRBJ2-1, with D possibly being TRBD2 (6 bases). The V end lost 2 bases, the J end lost 7 bases, and 8 bases lay between the germline ends. The CDR3 spans 13 residues. Germline assignment: CDR1 KGHDR and CDR2 SFDVKD. The CDR3 loop is CATSDYRENEQFF. Written as DNA, the CDR3 is TGTGCCACCAGTGATTATCGGGAGAATGAGCAGTTCTTC.

The rearrangement joins TRBV30 to TRBJ1-2; 7 nucleotides agree with TRBD1. CDR3 size: 14 residues. Unmatched junction bases numbered 6, after V lost 4 bases and J lost 1 base. Germline V gene data show CDR1 as GTSNPN and CDR2 as SVGIG (reference sequence). The chain's CDR3 is CAWNRQGNNYGYTF. The CDR3, as DNA: TGTGCCTGGAACCGACAGGGAAATAACTATGGCTACACCTTC.

The rearrangement joins TRBV6-1 to TRBJ2-1; possibly TRBD2 for D (5 bases). V lost 3 bases and J 9 bases, leaving 18 bases between the germline ends. The CDR3 has 15 amino acids. Germline loops: CDR1 MNHNS, CDR2 SASEGT. The CDR3 DNA sequence: TGTGCCAGCAGTGAGAGGGCTAGTTCCCTATTTGAGCAGTTCTTC. It yields the protein CASSERASSLFEQFF.

The chain couples TRBV7-3 to TRBJ1-1; unclear D gene. Trimming pared 1 base from V and 4 bases from J, leaving 7 bases between. Germline V CDR1 and CDR2: SGHTA, FQGTGA. The length of the CDR3 is 13 residues. CDR3 region: CASSLNTATEAFF. The CDR3 DNA reads as TGTGCCAGCAGCTTAAATACAGCCACTGAAGCTTTCTTT. The full variable domain, with the rest looked up from reference TRBV7-3 and TRBJ1-1, is GAGVSQTPSNKVTEKGKYVELRCDPISGHTALYWYRQSLGQGPEFLIYFQGTGAADDSGLPNDRFFAVRPEGSVSTLKIQRTERGDSAVYLCASSLNTATEAFFGQGTRLTVV.

V and J are TRBV5-4 and TRBJ2-1, with TRBD2 matching over 11 bases. V lost 6 bases to trimming and J lost 4 bases; unmatched junction nucleotides: 6. This CDR3 spans 15 amino acids. The germline V gene has CDR1 SGHNT and CDR2 YYREEE (reference sequence). The CDR3 here is CASTKTSGNYNEQFF. The CDR3 nucleotides read TGTGCCAGCACCAAGACTAGCGGGAATTACAATGAGCAGTTCTTC.

V usage is TRBV9 and J usage is TRBJ1-5, with D possibly matching TRBD1 (5 bases). V was pared by 0 bases and J by 7 bases, with 11 bases between. Germline V lookup: CDR1 SGDLS, CDR2 YYNGEE. The CDR3 loop spans 14 amino acids. The CDR3 region is CASSVASGYQPQHF. The CDR3 bases are TGTGCCAGCAGCGTAGCGTCAGGGTACCAGCCCCAGCATTTT.

J is TRBJ1-6 and V is TRBV19; TRBD1 aligns across 8 bases. The germline gives CDR1 LNHDA, CDR2 SQIVND (reference sequence). The CDR3 has 15 amino acids. V was pared by 6 bases and J by 7 bases, with 8 bases of the junction left unmatched. Here the CDR3 DNA reads TGTGCCAGTAGGCAGACAGGGGCGCAAAATTCACCCCTCCACTTT. Translation: CASRQTGAQNSPLHF.

This clone was seen a few times. The chain links TRBV19 to TRBJ2-2, with D possibly being TRBD1 (6 bases). Germline V CDR1 and CDR2: LNHDA, SQIVND (reference sequence). Between the trimmed V and J ends, which lost 4 bases and 3 bases, there was a span of 15 bases. The CDR3 runs 16 residues. CDR3 residues: CASSTNRVRYTGELFF. CDR3 coding DNA: TGTGCCAGTAGTACAAACAGGGTGCGGTACACCGGGGAGCTGTTTTTT.

This clone was counted a few times. The chain recombines TRBV7-9 with TRBJ2-3; D possibly corresponds to TRBD1 (6 bases). This CDR3 spans 15 amino acids. V lost 0 bases and J 1 base, leaving 8 bases between the germline ends. Germline loops: CDR1 SEHNR, CDR2 FQNEAQ (reference sequence). CDR3 sequence reads: CASSLASGGTDTQYF. In DNA form, the CDR3 reads TGTGCCAGCAGCTTAGCCTCAGGGGGCACAGATACGCAGTATTTT.

V is TRBV7-2 and J is TRBJ2-1; D gene uncertain. This CDR3 is built from 13 residues. Germline V gene lookup returns CDR1 SGHTA and CDR2 FQGNSA. The V gene lost 2 bases and the J gene lost 3 bases, with 5 bases spanning the gap. The CDR3 bases are TGTGCCAGCAGCTTATCCGTCTACAATGAGCAGTTCTTC. It encodes CASSLSVYNEQFF.

This sequence joins TRBV3-1 (or the pseudogene TRBV3-2) and TRBJ2-5; 9 bases are shared with TRBD1. Unmatched junction bases numbered 8, after V lost 2 bases and J lost 1 base. Germline CDR1 and CDR2: LGHDT and YNNKEL (reference sequence). The CDR3 is 17 amino acids. The CDR3 is CASSQRRDRVTQETQYF. CDR3 DNA: TGTGCCAGCAGCCAAAGACGGGACAGGGTTACCCAAGAGACCCAGTACTTC.

The CDR3 sequence is CASSFKAGPLNTEAFF. Written as DNA, the CDR3 is TGTGCCAGTAGTTTCAAAGCGGGACCATTGAACACTGAAGCTTTCTTT. V usage is TRBV19 and J usage is TRBJ1-1; the D gene is possibly TRBD1 (5 bases). The CDR3 extends over 16 amino acids. Germline assignment: CDR1 LNHDA and CDR2 SQIVND (reference sequence). V lost 5 bases to trimming and J lost 0 bases, with 16 bases between them.

The chain combines TRBV27 with TRBJ2-7; TRBD1 agrees at 9 bases. V was clipped by 6 bases and J by 7 bases; unmatched bases: 4. The CDR3 spans 12 residues. Germline values: CDR1 MNHEY, CDR2 SMNVEV (reference sequence). The CDR3 DNA reads TGTGCCAGCAGGAAGACAGGGGGTGAGCAGTACGTC. Amino acid sequence: CASRKTGGEQYV.

The genes are TRBV6-2 or TRBV6-3 and TRBJ1-2, with 10 nucleotides matching TRBD1. The V segment lost 4 bases and the J segment 8 bases; nucleotides outside the gene matches: 10. The CDR3 has 15 amino acids. The germline V gene encodes CDR1 MNHEY and CDR2 SVGEGT. CDR3 in amino acids: CASSWTGGTMVGYTF. CDR3 DNA: TGTGCCAGCAGTTGGACAGGGGGGACGATGGTCGGCTACACCTTC.

The J gene is TRBJ2-2, the V gene TRBV19; 10 bases fit TRBD1. The V and J ends lost 4 bases and 4 bases, in that order; junction bases with no gene match: 9. CDR1 is LNHDA, CDR2 SQIVND, per germline (reference sequence). This CDR3 is built from 17 residues. CDR3 coding DNA: TGTGCCAGTAGTACGGCGACAGGGGGCGGGAGCACCGGGGAGCTGTTTTTT. Translation gives CASSTATGGGSTGELFF.